Presented here are 19 T cell receptor beta chains from one specimen sequenced in a study of technical replicates of blood from several donors. The data were produced by immunoSEQ multiplex PCR, yet TCRdb's version contains in-frame clones alone and is incomplete. The sample has 75,000 to 90,000 clones; about 93% are singletons. Sequenced input: T cells isolated from PBMCs. These receptors were obtained from a human donor in good health.

The chain is built from TRBV5-1 and TRBJ1-2; TRBD1 matches 7 bases. After removal of 4 bases from V and 4 bases from J, the junction contained 10 bases not matched to a gene. Germline CDR1 reads SGHRS; CDR2 reads YFSETQ. This CDR3 comprises 15 residues. CDR3 region: CASSPRDSPIYGYTF. Written as DNA, the CDR3 is TGCGCCAGCAGCCCGCGGGACAGCCCTATCTATGGCTACACCTTC. The full variable domain, in which reference TRBV5-1 and TRBJ1-2 provide the parts outside the CDR3, is KAGVTQTPRYLIKTRGQQVTLSCSPISGHRSVSWYQQTPGQGLQFLFEYFSETQRNKGNFPGRFSGRQFSNSRSEMNVSTLELGDSALYLCASSPRDSPIYGYTFGSGTRLTVV.

The chain has TRBV19 and TRBJ2-6, with D maybe TRBD1 (5 bases). V lost 8 bases and J lost 0, with 32 bases in between. From germline, CDR1 is LNHDA and CDR2 SQIVND (reference sequence). The CDR3 has 22 residues. Here the CDR3 reads CASGMNNPRPLTVISGANVLTF. The CDR3 nucleotides read TGTGCCAGTGGGATGAACAACCCCCGGCCCTTGACAGTAATCTCTGGGGCCAACGTCCTGACTTTC.

The DNA of the CDR3 is TGTGCCAGCAGCTTAATTTCTTACAGGGGAACCGGGGAGCTGTTTTTT. It codes for CASSLISYRGTGELFF. The chain carries TRBV7-3 and TRBJ2-2; TRBD1 agrees at 7 bases. The trim removed 1 base at V and 5 bases at J, leaving 7 bases unmatched. CDR1 and CDR2 from the germline V gene are SGHTA and FQGTGA. The length of the CDR3 is 16 residues.

The J gene is TRBJ1-2, the V gene TRBV2; TRBD1 matches at 8 bases. V lost 6 bases to trimming and J lost 7 bases; unmatched junction nucleotides: 10. Germline V gene data show CDR1 as SNHLY and CDR2 as FYNNEI. This CDR3 is built from 14 residues. CDR3 protein: CASRERQGQGGYTF. CDR3 coding DNA: TGTGCCAGCAGGGAAAGACAGGGGCAGGGTGGCTACACCTTC.

The J gene is TRBJ1-2, the V gene TRBV6-1; D is unclear. Germline V CDR1 and CDR2: MNHNS, SASEGT. The CDR3 has 15 residues. The V and J ends lost 5 bases and 4 bases respectively, with 17 bases between them. In DNA, the CDR3 is TGTGCCAGCAGTTCCGGACTCGGGTCGGGCTATGGCTACACCTTC. This encodes CASSSGLGSGYGYTF.

The V call is TRBV19, the J call TRBJ2-7; weak D call: TRBD2 (6 bases). V shed 9 bases and J shed 2 bases, with 14 bases lying between them. CDR3 length: 13 amino acids. The germline CDR1 and CDR2 sequences are LNHDA and SQIVND (reference sequence). The CDR3 spells CASRNSGTYEQYF. CDR3 DNA sequence: TGTGCCAGCCGCAATAGCGGCACCTACGAGCAGTACTTC.

In nucleotides, the CDR3 is TGTGCCAGCAGCATTCCAATGGAGCTGTTTTTT. This sequence encodes CASSIPMELFF. The V and J genes are TRBV21-1 and TRBJ2-2; the tabulated D call, TRBD1, remains unverified against the DNA. TRBV21-1 is noted as a pseudogene. This CDR3 has 11 amino acids.

The chain uses TRBV12-5 and TRBJ2-1; TRBD2 matches at 8 bases. V lost 5 bases, J lost 5 bases, and 5 bases stayed unmatched. This CDR3 is 14 amino acids long. Germline CDR1 reads LGHNT; CDR2 reads FRNRAP. The CDR3 is CASGDGLANNEQFF. The DNA of the CDR3 is TGTGCTAGTGGTGATGGACTAGCTAACAATGAGCAGTTCTTC.

The chain has TRBV7-3 and TRBJ2-3, with D perhaps TRBD2 (7 bases). CDR1 and CDR2 from the germline V gene are SGHTA and FQGTGA. Trimming took off 6 bases at V and 6 bases at J, with 16 bases between the two ends. The CDR3 extends over 14 amino acids. CDR3 region: CASSSRGAGDTQYF. Here the CDR3 DNA reads TGTGCCAGCAGTTCACGGGGGGCAGGGGATACGCAGTATTTT.

This chain connects TRBV7-3 to TRBJ2-7; 10 nucleotides align to TRBD2. This CDR3 contains 15 residues. CDR1 SGHTA and CDR2 FQGTGA come from the germline V gene. V shed 6 bases and J 2 bases; nucleotides not matched to a gene: 7. The CDR3 nucleotides are TGTGCCAGCAGGTCCAGACTAGCGGGCGCCTACGAGCAGTACTTC. As protein: CASRSRLAGAYEQYF. Filled out from reference TRBV7-3 and TRBJ2-7, the complete variable domain reads GAGVSQTPSNKVTEKGKYVELRCDPISGHTALYWYRQSLGQGPEFLIYFQGTGAADDSGLPNDRFFAVRPEGSVSTLKIQRTERGDSAVYLCASRSRLAGAYEQYFGPGTRLTVT.

V usage is TRBV19 and J usage is TRBJ2-6; D might be TRBD1 (5 bases). CDR1 is LNHDA, CDR2 SQIVND, per germline (reference sequence). This CDR3 spans 18 amino acids. The V gene lost 6 bases and the J gene lost 0 bases, with 18 bases spanning the gap. The CDR3 loop reads CASRGRATKDSGANVLTF. As DNA, the CDR3 is TGTGCCAGTAGGGGCAGGGCTACAAAGGACTCTGGGGCCAACGTCCTGACTTTC.

The V gene is TRBV6-5, the J gene TRBJ2-7; TRBD1 aligns across 8 bases. This CDR3 contains 15 residues. The V gene's germline CDR1 is MNHEY and CDR2 SVGAGI. Trimming at V came to 5 bases and at J to 2 bases, leaving 8 bases not matched to a gene. CDR3 DNA: TGTGCCAGCAGTCGAGGTACAGGGGGAGCCTACGAGCAGTACTTC. Amino acid sequence: CASSRGTGGAYEQYF.

The V call is TRBV28, the J call TRBJ2-1; 9 bases align to TRBD2. The V gene's germline CDR1 is MDHEN and CDR2 SYDVKM. CDR3 length: 15 amino acids. V lost 5 bases to trimming and J lost 5 bases; unmatched junction nucleotides: 7. The CDR3 spells CASSLLAGVNNEQFF. CDR3 coding DNA: TGTGCCAGCAGTCTCTTAGCGGGAGTGAACAATGAGCAGTTCTTC.

In DNA form, the CDR3 reads TGTGCTAGTGGTTTGGTACGCCCCACCAACTCTAGCACAGATACGCAGTATTTT. Amino acid sequence: CASGLVRPTNSSTDTQYF. The chain recombines TRBV12-5 with TRBJ2-3, with unresolved D. CDR1 LGHNT and CDR2 FRNRAP come from the germline V gene. The V and J ends lost 0 bases and 0 bases respectively, with 16 bases between them. The CDR3 covers 18 residues.

The CDR3 loop reads CASSWDRGAENYGYTF. DNA of the CDR3: TGTGCCAGCAGTTGGGACAGGGGCGCTGAAAACTATGGCTACACCTTC. The rearrangement joins TRBV27 to TRBJ1-2, with 10 bases fitting TRBD1. The J segment lost 2 bases and the V segment lost 4 bases, leaving 7 bases of the junction unmatched. The CDR3 extends over 16 amino acids. CDR1 and CDR2 from the germline V gene are MNHEY and SMNVEV (reference sequence).

The V call is TRBV27, the J call TRBJ1-5; 8 nucleotides agree with TRBD1. V lost 2 bases to trimming and J lost 4 bases; unmatched junction nucleotides: 10. The CDR3 runs 17 residues. Per germline, CDR1 MNHEY and CDR2 SMNVEV (reference sequence). CDR3 in DNA: TGTGCCAGCAGTTTAAGGCGACAGGGGCCAGATAATCAGCCCCAGCATTTT. Protein sequence: CASSLRRQGPDNQPQHF.

V and J are TRBV11-2 and TRBJ2-3; no firm D call. From germline, CDR1 is SGHAT and CDR2 FQNNGV. Trimming removed 5 bases at V and 3 bases at J, with 6 bases between. The CDR3 runs to 12 residues. CDR3 DNA: TGTGCCAGCAGCCCGTTTACAGATACGCAGTATTTT. Translated: CASSPFTDTQYF.

The chain employs TRBV27 and TRBJ2-6; D is perhaps TRBD2 (6 bases). Per germline, CDR1 MNHEY and CDR2 SMNVEV (reference sequence). This CDR3 has 15 amino acids. Trimming left V 5 bases short and J 1 base short, with 9 bases between. CDR3 coding DNA: TGTGCCAGCAGTGCGGGACTTTCTGGGGCCAACGTCCTGACTTTC. Translation: CASSAGLSGANVLTF.

This chain links TRBV20-1 with TRBJ1-5; D remains ambiguous. The V gene's germline CDR1 is DFQATT and CDR2 SNEGSKA (reference sequence). The CDR3 runs to 11 residues. V lost 3 bases and J lost 11, with 11 bases in between. CDR3 DNA: TGCAGTGCTAGTAATCAGAGGACCCAGCATTTT. It translates to CSASNQRTQHF.